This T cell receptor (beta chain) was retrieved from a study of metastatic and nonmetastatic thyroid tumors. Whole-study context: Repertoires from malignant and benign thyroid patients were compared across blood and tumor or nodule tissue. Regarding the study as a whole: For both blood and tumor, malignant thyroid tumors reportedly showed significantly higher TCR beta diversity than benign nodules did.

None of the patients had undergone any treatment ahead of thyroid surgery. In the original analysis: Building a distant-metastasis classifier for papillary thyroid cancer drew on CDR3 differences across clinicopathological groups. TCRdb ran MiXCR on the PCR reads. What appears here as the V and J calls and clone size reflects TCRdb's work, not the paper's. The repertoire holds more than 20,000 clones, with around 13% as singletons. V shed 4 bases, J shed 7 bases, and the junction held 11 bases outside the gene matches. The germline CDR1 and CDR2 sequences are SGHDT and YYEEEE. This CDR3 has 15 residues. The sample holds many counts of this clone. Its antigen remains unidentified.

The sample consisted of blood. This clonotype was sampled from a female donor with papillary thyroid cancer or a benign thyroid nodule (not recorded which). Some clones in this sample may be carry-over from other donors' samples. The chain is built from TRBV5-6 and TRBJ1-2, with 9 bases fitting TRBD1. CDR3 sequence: CASSPILGTGFGYTF. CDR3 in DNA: TGTGCCAGCAGCCCCATCTTAGGGACAGGGTTTGGCTACACCTTC.